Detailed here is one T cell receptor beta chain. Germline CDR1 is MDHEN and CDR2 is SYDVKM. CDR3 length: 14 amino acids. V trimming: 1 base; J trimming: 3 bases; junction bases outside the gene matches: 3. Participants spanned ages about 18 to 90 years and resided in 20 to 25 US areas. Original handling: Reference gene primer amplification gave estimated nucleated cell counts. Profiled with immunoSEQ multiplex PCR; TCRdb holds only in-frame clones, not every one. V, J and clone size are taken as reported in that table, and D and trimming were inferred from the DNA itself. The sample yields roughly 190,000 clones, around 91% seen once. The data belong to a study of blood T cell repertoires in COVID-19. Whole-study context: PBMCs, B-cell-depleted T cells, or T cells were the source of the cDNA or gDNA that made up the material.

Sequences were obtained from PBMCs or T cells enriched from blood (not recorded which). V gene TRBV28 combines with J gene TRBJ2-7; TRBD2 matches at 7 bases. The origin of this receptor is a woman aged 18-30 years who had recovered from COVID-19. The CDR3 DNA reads TGTGCCAGCAGTTTATCTCCGGGAGGCTACGAGCAGTACTTC. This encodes CASSLSPGGYEQYF.